Included here is one TCR beta chain sequence, with context. The antigen is unknown. This entry belongs to a study of cytomegalovirus exposure and HLA in healthy donors. Across the study: It was reported in a later analysis that the same platform had been used for the 90 to 150 validation repertoires as for the approximately 670 first-cohort repertoires.

Produced via immunoSEQ multiplex PCR; TCRdb's table is partial and in-frame only. The repertoire holds some 260,000 clones, 90% seen once, with around 3.1% in the top ten. The study's findings and limits: Subsequent analysis of the 100 to 150 validation repertoires found a tendency for first-cohort TCR clusters to co-occur. The authors confirmed in vitro that a few CMV-associated chains were specific for CMV antigens. There were under 200 TCR beta chains listed as cytomegalovirus-associated.

The CDR3 loop spans 16 amino acids. The germline V gene has CDR1 MNHEY and CDR2 SVGAGI. Trimming took 2 bases from V and 0 from J; bases not matched to a gene: 3. This clonotype was obtained from a woman aged 25 to 39 in good health and CMV-seronegative. The sequenced material came from PBMCs. J is TRBJ2-7 and V is TRBV6-5; 11 positions match TRBD1. The CDR3 reads CASSYGGTGGSYEQYF. CDR3 sequence (DNA): TGTGCCAGCAGTTACGGGGGGACAGGGGGCTCCTACGAGCAGTACTTC.